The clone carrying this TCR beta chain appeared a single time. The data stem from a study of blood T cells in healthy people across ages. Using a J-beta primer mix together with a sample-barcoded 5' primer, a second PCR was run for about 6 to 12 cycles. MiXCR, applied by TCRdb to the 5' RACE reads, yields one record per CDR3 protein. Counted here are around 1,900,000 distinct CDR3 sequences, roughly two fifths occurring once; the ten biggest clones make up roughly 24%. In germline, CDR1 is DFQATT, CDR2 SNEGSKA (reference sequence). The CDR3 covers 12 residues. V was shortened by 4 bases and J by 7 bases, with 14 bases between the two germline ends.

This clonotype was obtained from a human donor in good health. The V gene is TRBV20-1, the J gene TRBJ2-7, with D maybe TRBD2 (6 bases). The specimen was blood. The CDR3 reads CSATLAYGEQYF. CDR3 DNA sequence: TGCAGTGCTACCCTAGCGTATGGGGAGCAGTACTTC.